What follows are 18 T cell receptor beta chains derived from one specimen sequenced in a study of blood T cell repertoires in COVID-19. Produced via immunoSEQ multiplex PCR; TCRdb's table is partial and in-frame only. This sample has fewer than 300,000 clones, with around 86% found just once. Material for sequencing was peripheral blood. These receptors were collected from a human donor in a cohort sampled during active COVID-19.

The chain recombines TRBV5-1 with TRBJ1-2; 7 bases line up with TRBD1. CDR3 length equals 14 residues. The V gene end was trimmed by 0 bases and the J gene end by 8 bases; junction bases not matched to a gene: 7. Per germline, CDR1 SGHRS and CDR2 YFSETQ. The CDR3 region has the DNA TGCGCCAGCAGCTTGGACAGGGGTTGGGGAGGCTACACCTTC. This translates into CASSLDRGWGGYTF.

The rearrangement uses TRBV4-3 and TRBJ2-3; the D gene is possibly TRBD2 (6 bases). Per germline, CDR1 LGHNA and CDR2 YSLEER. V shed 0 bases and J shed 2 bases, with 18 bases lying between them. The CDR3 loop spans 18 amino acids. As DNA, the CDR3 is TGCGCCAGCAGCCAAGACTATTTTGGCGGGGCAAACACAGATACGCAGTATTTT. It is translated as CASSQDYFGGANTDTQYF.

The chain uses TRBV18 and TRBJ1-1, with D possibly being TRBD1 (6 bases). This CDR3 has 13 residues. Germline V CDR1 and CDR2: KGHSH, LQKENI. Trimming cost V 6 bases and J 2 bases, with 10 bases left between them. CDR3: CASSSGTNTEAFF. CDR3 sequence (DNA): TGTGCCAGCTCCTCAGGGACAAACACTGAAGCTTTCTTT. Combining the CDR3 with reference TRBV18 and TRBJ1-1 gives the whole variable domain NAGVMQNPRHLVRRRGQEARLRCSPMKGHSHVYWYRQLPEEGLKFMVYLQKENIIDESGMPKERFSAEFPKEGPSILRIQQVVRGDSAAYFCASSSGTNTEAFFGQGTRLTVV.

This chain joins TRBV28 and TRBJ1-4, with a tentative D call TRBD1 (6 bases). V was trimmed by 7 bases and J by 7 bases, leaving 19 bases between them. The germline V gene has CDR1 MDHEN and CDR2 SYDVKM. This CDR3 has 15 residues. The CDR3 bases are TGTGCCAGCATCTCCCCGGGACATCCAACTGAAAAACTGTTTTTT. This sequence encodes CASISPGHPTEKLFF. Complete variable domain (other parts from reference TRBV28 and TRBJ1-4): DVKVTQSSRYLVKRTGEKVFLECVQDMDHENMFWYRQDPGLGLRLIYFSYDVKMKEKGDIPEGYSVSREKKERFSLILESASTNQTSMYLCASISPGHPTEKLFFGSGTQLSVL.

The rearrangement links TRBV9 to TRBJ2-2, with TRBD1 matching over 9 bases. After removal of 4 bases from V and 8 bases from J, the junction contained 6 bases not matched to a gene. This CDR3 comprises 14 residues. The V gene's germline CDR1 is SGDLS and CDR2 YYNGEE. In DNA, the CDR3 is TGTGCCAGCAGCCCTGGACAGGGGTTTGGGGAGCTGTTTTTT. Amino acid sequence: CASSPGQGFGELFF.

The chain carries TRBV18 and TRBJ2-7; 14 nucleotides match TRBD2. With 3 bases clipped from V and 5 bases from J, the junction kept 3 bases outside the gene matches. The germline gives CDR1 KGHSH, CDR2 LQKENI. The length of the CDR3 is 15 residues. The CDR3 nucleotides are TGTGCCAGCTCACCGGGACTAGCGGGAGCGGACGAGCAGTACTTC. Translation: CASSPGLAGADEQYF.

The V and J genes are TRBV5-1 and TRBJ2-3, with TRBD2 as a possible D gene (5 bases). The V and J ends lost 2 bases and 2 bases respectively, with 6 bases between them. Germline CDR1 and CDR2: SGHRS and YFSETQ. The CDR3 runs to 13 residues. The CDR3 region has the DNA TGCGCCAGCAGCTTCCGGGACACAGATACGCAGTATTTT. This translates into CASSFRDTDTQYF.

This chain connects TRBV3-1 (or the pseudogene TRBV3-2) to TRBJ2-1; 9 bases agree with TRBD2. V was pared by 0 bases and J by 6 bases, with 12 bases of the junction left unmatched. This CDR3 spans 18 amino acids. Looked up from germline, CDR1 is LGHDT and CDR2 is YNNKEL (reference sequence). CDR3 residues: CASSQEGLAGKARNEQFF. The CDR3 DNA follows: TGTGCCAGCAGCCAAGAGGGGCTAGCGGGGAAAGCACGCAATGAGCAGTTCTTC.

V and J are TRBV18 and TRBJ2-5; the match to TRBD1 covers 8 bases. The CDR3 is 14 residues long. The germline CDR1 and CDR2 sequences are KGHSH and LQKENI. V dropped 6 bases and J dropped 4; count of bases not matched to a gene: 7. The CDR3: CASSADRGPETQYF. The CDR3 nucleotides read TGTGCCAGCTCTGCCGACAGGGGTCCAGAGACCCAGTACTTC.

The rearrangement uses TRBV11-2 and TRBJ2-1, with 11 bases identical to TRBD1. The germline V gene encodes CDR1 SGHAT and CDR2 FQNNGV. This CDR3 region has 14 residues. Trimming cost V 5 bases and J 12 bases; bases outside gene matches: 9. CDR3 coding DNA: TGTGCCAGCAGCCCTGGACAGGGGGCGCGAGTGCAGTTCTTC. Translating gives CASSPGQGARVQFF.

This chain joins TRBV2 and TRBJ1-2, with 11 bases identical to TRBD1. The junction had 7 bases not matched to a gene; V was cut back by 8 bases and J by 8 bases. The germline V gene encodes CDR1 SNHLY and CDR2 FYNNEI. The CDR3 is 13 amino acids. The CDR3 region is CASGGQGAWGYTF. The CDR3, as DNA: TGTGCCAGCGGAGGACAGGGGGCTTGGGGCTACACCTTC.

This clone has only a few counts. In DNA form, the CDR3 reads TGCGCCAGCAGCCTTCCCGGGACAGGGGGCAAGGGACAGCCCCAGCATTTT. Translated: CASSLPGTGGKGQPQHF. The chain uses TRBV4-1 and TRBJ1-5, with 12 bases aligning to TRBD1. Germline CDR1 reads MGHRA; CDR2 reads YSYEKL. Unmatched junction bases numbered 11, after V lost 4 bases and J lost 7 bases. This CDR3 contains 17 residues.

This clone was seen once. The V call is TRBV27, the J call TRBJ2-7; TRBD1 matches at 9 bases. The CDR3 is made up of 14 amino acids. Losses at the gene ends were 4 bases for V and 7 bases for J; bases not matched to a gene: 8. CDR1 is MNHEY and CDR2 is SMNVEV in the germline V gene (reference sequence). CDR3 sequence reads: CASSSGQGIEEQYF. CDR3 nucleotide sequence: TGTGCCAGCAGTTCGGGACAGGGAATTGAGGAGCAGTACTTC.

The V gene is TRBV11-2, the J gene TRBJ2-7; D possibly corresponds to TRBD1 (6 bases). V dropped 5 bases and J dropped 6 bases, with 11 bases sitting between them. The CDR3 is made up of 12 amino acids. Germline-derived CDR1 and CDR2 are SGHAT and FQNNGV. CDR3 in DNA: TGTGCCAGCAGCCCTCAGGGGCCCGAGCAGTACTTC. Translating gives CASSPQGPEQYF.

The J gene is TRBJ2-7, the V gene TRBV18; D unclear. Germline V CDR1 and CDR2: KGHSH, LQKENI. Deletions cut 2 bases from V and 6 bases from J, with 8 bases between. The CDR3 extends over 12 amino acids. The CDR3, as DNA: TGTGCCAGCTCACCAAGGCAGGCCGAGCAGTACTTC. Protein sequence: CASSPRQAEQYF.

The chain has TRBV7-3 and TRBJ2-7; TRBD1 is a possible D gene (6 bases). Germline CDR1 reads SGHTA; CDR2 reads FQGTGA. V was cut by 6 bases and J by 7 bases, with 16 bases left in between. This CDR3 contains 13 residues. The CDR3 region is CASSPQGLGEQYF. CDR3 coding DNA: TGTGCCAGCAGTCCCCAGGGGTTAGGTGAGCAGTACTTC.

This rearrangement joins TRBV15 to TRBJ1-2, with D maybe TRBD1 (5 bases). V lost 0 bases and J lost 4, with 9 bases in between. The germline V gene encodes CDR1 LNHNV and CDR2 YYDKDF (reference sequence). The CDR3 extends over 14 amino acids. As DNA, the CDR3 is TGTGCCACCAGCAGAGACAGGACAACCTATGGCTACACCTTC. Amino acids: CATSRDRTTYGYTF.

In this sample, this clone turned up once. The CDR3, as DNA: TGTGCCAGCAGCGTAGGGCCTAGCGGAGAGCAGTTCTTC. Amino acids: CASSVGPSGEQFF. The chain carries TRBV9 and TRBJ2-1; TRBD2 matches 7 bases. With 0 bases clipped from V and 10 bases from J, the junction kept 4 bases outside the gene matches. The germline V gene has CDR1 SGDLS and CDR2 YYNGEE. The length of the CDR3 is 13 residues. The entire variable domain, with the rest obtained from reference TRBV9 and TRBJ2-1, is as follows: DSGVTQTPKHLITATGQRVTLRCSPRSGDLSVYWYQQSLDQGLQFLIQYYNGEERAKGNILERFSAQQFPDLHSELNLSSLELGDSALYFCASSVGPSGEQFFGPGTRLTVL.